The rows below give T cell receptor beta chains drawn from one sample of a study of cytomegalovirus exposure and HLA in healthy donors. Using immunoSEQ multiplex PCR, the repertoire was profiled, and TCRdb retains in-frame clones only, with some absent. Among under 85,000 clones listed, approximately 80% were seen once. Sequencing was performed on PBMCs. These receptors were taken from a young man in good health and CMV-seronegative. The CDR3 runs from the conserved cysteine through the conserved F or W. The order of the fields is CDR3 protein, CDR3 DNA, clone size, J gene, D gene, V gene. The D gene is left open where the match is weak. Only part of the rows carry a size: once, few, many, or a class if the clone is expanded.

CDR3aa: CSARGWTEAFF
CDR3nt: TGCAGTGCCAGGGGGTGGACTGAAGCTTTCTTT
abundance: .
j_gene: TRBJ1-1
d_gene: TRBD1
v_gene: TRBV20-1

CDR3aa: CASSPDPRGASEKLFF
CDR3nt: TGCGCCAGCAGCCCCGACCCCAGGGGCGCGAGTGAAAAACTGTTTTTT
abundance: .
j_gene: TRBJ1-4
d_gene: .
v_gene: TRBV4-3

CDR3aa: CASSYRDRDEAFF
CDR3nt: TGTGCCAGCAGTTACCGCGACAGAGATGAAGCTTTCTTT
abundance: .
j_gene: TRBJ1-1
d_gene: .
v_gene: TRBV6-5

CDR3aa: CASSHGDRVTNEKLFF
CDR3nt: TGCGCCAGCAGCCACGGTGACAGGGTAACTAATGAAAAACTGTTTTTT
abundance: .
j_gene: TRBJ1-4
d_gene: TRBD1
v_gene: TRBV4-1

CDR3aa: CASRGGTGLVNEQFF
CDR3nt: TGTGCCAGCAGGGGTGGGACAGGGCTGGTCAATGAGCAGTTCTTC
abundance: .
j_gene: TRBJ2-1
d_gene: TRBD1
v_gene: TRBV6-6

CDR3aa: CASSEETGNPYNGQFF
CDR3nt: TGTGCCAGCAGCGAAGAGACAGGGAACCCTTACAATGGGCAGTTCTTC
abundance: .
j_gene: TRBJ2-1
d_gene: TRBD1
v_gene: TRBV5-6

CDR3aa: CSVVASGGIGSDTQYF
CDR3nt: TGCAGCGTTGTGGCTAGCGGGGGAATAGGATCAGATACGCAGTATTTT
abundance: .
j_gene: TRBJ2-3
d_gene: TRBD2
v_gene: TRBV29-1

CDR3aa: CASRLGGSSYNEQFF
CDR3nt: TGTGCCAGCAGGCTGGGGGGATCCTCCTACAATGAGCAGTTCTTC
abundance: .
j_gene: TRBJ2-1
d_gene: .
v_gene: TRBV27

CDR3aa: CASSPGTGSANEKLFF
CDR3nt: TGTGCCAGCAGCCCCGGGACAGGGTCGGCTAATGAAAAACTGTTTTTT
abundance: .
j_gene: TRBJ1-4
d_gene: TRBD1
v_gene: TRBV7-9

CDR3aa: CASSFEGNSPLHF
CDR3nt: TGTGCCAGCAGCTTTGAGGGCAATTCACCCCTCCACTTT
abundance: few
j_gene: TRBJ1-6
d_gene: .
v_gene: TRBV11-1

CDR3aa: CASSLGGFSTEAFF
CDR3nt: TGTGCCAGCAGTTTAGGAGGTTTTTCCACTGAAGCTTTCTTT
abundance: .
j_gene: TRBJ1-1
d_gene: .
v_gene: TRBV28

CDR3aa: CASTDNSYNEQFF
CDR3nt: TGTGCCAGCACGGACAACTCCTACAATGAGCAGTTCTTC
abundance: .
j_gene: TRBJ2-1
d_gene: .
v_gene: TRBV6-1

CDR3aa: CASSQGGLAGNQETQYF
CDR3nt: TGTGCCAGCAGCCAAGGGGGGCTAGCGGGGAATCAAGAGACCCAGTACTTC
abundance: .
j_gene: TRBJ2-5
d_gene: TRBD2
v_gene: TRBV4-2

CDR3aa: CASSLEQGGAEKLFF
CDR3nt: TGTGCCAGCAGCCTCGAGCAGGGTGGGGCTGAAAAACTGTTTTTT
abundance: once
j_gene: TRBJ1-4
d_gene: .
v_gene: TRBV9

CDR3aa: CASSRLLSLPSSYNSPLHF
CDR3nt: TGTGCCAGCAGTCGACTGCTGTCGCTCCCGAGCTCCTATAATTCACCCCTCCACTTT
abundance: few
j_gene: TRBJ1-6
d_gene: .
v_gene: TRBV27

CDR3aa: CASSRGQGISPLHF
CDR3nt: TGTGCCAGCAGCCGGGGACAGGGGATCTCACCCCTCCACTTT
abundance: .
j_gene: TRBJ1-6
d_gene: TRBD1
v_gene: TRBV7-9

CDR3aa: CASSIDHRGKKTEAFF
CDR3nt: TGTGCCAGTAGTATCGATCACAGGGGAAAAAAGACTGAAGCTTTCTTT
abundance: .
j_gene: TRBJ1-1
d_gene: TRBD1
v_gene: TRBV19

CDR3aa: CASSRTRDSNEQFF
CDR3nt: TGTGCCAGCAGTAGAACCCGGGACAGCAATGAGCAGTTCTTC
abundance: .
j_gene: TRBJ2-1
d_gene: TRBD1
v_gene: TRBV6-1

CDR3aa: CASSLVHNGGNEQFF
CDR3nt: TGTGCCAGCAGCTTAGTTCATAACGGCGGGAATGAGCAGTTCTTC
abundance: .
j_gene: TRBJ2-1
d_gene: .
v_gene: TRBV7-9

CDR3aa: CASSPSRGSYEQYF
CDR3nt: TGTGCCAGCAGCCCCAGTAGGGGATCCTACGAGCAGTACTTC
abundance: .
j_gene: TRBJ2-7
d_gene: .
v_gene: TRBV11-2

CDR3aa: CASSLEGTGGLDTQYF
CDR3nt: TGTGCCAGCAGCTTGGAAGGTACAGGGGGCTTAGATACGCAGTATTTT
abundance: .
j_gene: TRBJ2-3
d_gene: TRBD1
v_gene: TRBV5-4

CDR3aa: CASSFRGRGTEAFF
CDR3nt: TGCGCCAGCAGCTTCAGGGGCCGGGGCACTGAAGCTTTCTTT
abundance: once
j_gene: TRBJ1-1
d_gene: .
v_gene: TRBV5-1

CDR3aa: CASSLAVGGATEQFF
CDR3nt: TGCGCCAGCAGCTTGGCCGTAGGGGGGGCCACTGAGCAGTTCTTC
abundance: .
j_gene: TRBJ2-1
d_gene: .
v_gene: TRBV5-1

CDR3aa: CASSPGQTNYGYTF
CDR3nt: TGTGCCAGCAGCCCAGGACAGACTAACTATGGCTACACCTTC
abundance: .
j_gene: TRBJ1-2
d_gene: .
v_gene: TRBV9

CDR3aa: CASRRGQGKNEQFF
CDR3nt: TGTGCCAGCAGGCGGGGACAGGGAAAAAATGAGCAGTTCTTC
abundance: .
j_gene: TRBJ2-1
d_gene: TRBD1
v_gene: TRBV2

CDR3aa: CASIPLGTQISSGNTIYF
CDR3nt: TGTGCCAGCATTCCCTTGGGGACTCAGATTAGCTCTGGAAACACCATATATTTT
abundance: .
j_gene: TRBJ1-3
d_gene: .
v_gene: TRBV28

CDR3aa: CASDAGETRTDTQYF
CDR3nt: TGTGCCAGCGACGCGGGGGAGACACGCACAGATACGCAGTATTTT
abundance: .
j_gene: TRBJ2-3
d_gene: TRBD2
v_gene: TRBV6-1

CDR3aa: CASSRTGMGESPLHF
CDR3nt: TGTGCCAGCTCCCGGACAGGGATGGGGGAATCACCCCTCCACTTT
abundance: .
j_gene: TRBJ1-6
d_gene: TRBD1
v_gene: TRBV27